Shown below are 15 T cell receptor beta chains from a single sample sequenced in a study of T cells in localized non-small cell lung cancer. The assay was immunoSEQ multiplex PCR, and TCRdb's table has in-frame clones only and misses some. The table includes roughly 2,700 clones, 35% to 50% detected once. This specimen was lung tumor tissue, taken before any cancer treatment. These receptor sequences come from a male donor at least 60 years old with stage I squamous cell lung carcinoma.

V usage is TRBV30 and J usage is TRBJ1-3; D unresolved. V lost 0 bases and J 3 bases, leaving 3 bases between the germline ends. The V gene's germline CDR1 is GTSNPN and CDR2 SVGIG (reference sequence). The CDR3 consists of 12 residues. This CDR3 is CAWSVLGNTIYF. The CDR3 nucleotides read TGTGCCTGGAGTGTACTTGGAAACACCATATATTTT.

The genes are TRBV11-3 and TRBJ2-3, with D possibly called TRBD1 or TRBD2 (5 bases each). Trimming took 2 bases from V and 1 from J, leaving 19 bases between them. The CDR3 covers 18 residues. Germline V CDR1 and CDR2: SGHNT, YENEEA. CDR3 in DNA: TGTGCCAGCAGCTTACGCCCGGTTGGGGGTATAGGCACAGATACGCAGTATTTT. It specifies CASSLRPVGGIGTDTQYF.

This chain joins TRBV6-7 and TRBJ1-1; D possibly corresponds to TRBD1 (6 bases). TRBV6-7 falls under the ORF class, with uncertain function. The CDR3 sequence is 16 residues long. V shed 5 bases and J shed 0 bases, with 16 bases lying between them. CDR3 region: CASSGGQGFMNTEAFF. DNA of the CDR3: TGTGCCAGCAGTGGGGGACAAGGGTTTATGAACACTGAAGCTTTCTTT.

This sequence joins TRBV5-1 and TRBJ1-1; D might be TRBD1 (5 bases). The CDR3 runs to 14 residues. The germline V gene encodes CDR1 SGHRS and CDR2 YFSETQ. Deletions cut 4 bases from V and 1 base from J, with 11 bases between. CDR3 sequence reads: CASSRTQGNTEAFF. The DNA of the CDR3 is TGCGCCAGCAGCAGGACGCAGGGGAACACTGAAGCTTTCTTT.

V is TRBV10-2 and J is TRBJ2-7; D gene uncertain. Trimming removed 7 bases from V and 0 bases from J, with 10 bases in between. The germline gives CDR1 WSHSY, CDR2 SAAADI. This CDR3 has 13 amino acids. The CDR3 nucleotides are TGCGCCAGCATCAACAAGGACTCCTACGAGCAGTACTTC. It yields the protein CASINKDSYEQYF.

In this sample, this clone turned up a few times. V gene TRBV11-3 combines with J gene TRBJ2-1; D could derive from TRBD1 or TRBD2 (5 bases each). Trimming pared 5 bases from V and 0 bases from J, leaving 20 bases between. Germline loops: CDR1 SGHNT, CDR2 YENEEA. This CDR3 region has 18 residues. The CDR3 DNA reads as TGTGCCAGCAGCCCATGGGACGGATCGGTGAGCTCCTACAATGAGCAGTTCTTC. Translated, it gives CASSPWDGSVSSYNEQFF.

The V call is TRBV14, the J call TRBJ2-7; 8 bases fit TRBD1. The CDR3 has 14 residues. Germline CDR1 is SGHDN and CDR2 is FVKESK. Losses at the gene ends were 1 base for V and 7 bases for J; bases not matched to a gene: 6. DNA for the CDR3: TGTGCCAGCAGCCAAGTCACAGGGGGAGGTGAGCAGTACTTC. Its protein product is CASSQVTGGGEQYF. The variable domain in full, with the rest retrieved from reference TRBV14 and TRBJ2-7, is EAGVTQFPSHSVIEKGQTVTLRCDPISGHDNLYWYRRVMGKEIKFLLHFVKESKQDESGMPNNRFLAERTGGTYSTLKVQPAELEDSGVYFCASSQVTGGGEQYFGPGTRLTVT.

The chain employs TRBV18 and TRBJ2-7; no firm D call. This CDR3 contains 12 residues. Per the germline V gene, CDR1 is KGHSH and CDR2 is LQKENI. Trimming took 4 bases from V and 2 from J, leaving 6 bases between them. Here the CDR3 DNA reads TGTGCCAGCTCACACAGCCCCTACGAGCAGTACTTC. As protein: CASSHSPYEQYF. The entire variable domain, with the rest obtained from reference TRBV18 and TRBJ2-7, is as follows: NAGVMQNPRHLVRRRGQEARLRCSPMKGHSHVYWYRQLPEEGLKFMVYLQKENIIDESGMPKERFSAEFPKEGPSILRIQQVVRGDSAAYFCASSHSPYEQYFGPGTRLTVT.

The chain combines TRBV19 with TRBJ2-6; perhaps TRBD1 as D (5 bases). V lost 8 bases to trimming and J lost 0 bases, with 14 bases between them. The germline CDR1 and CDR2 sequences are LNHDA and SQIVND (reference sequence). The CDR3 has 16 residues. The CDR3 DNA reads TGTGCCAGTGATGACAGTACCAGCTCTGGGGCCAACGTCCTGACTTTC. Its protein is CASDDSTSSGANVLTF.

By sample fraction, this clone is large. V gene TRBV30 combines with J gene TRBJ2-5; the D gene is possibly TRBD2 (6 bases). V lost 7 bases, J lost 4 bases, and 16 bases lay in between. The CDR3 sequence is 13 residues long. The germline CDR1 and CDR2 sequences are GTSNPN and SVGIG (reference sequence). CDR3 sequence reads: CASNPSGLETQYF. CDR3 in DNA: TGTGCCTCAAACCCGTCGGGACTAGAGACCCAGTACTTC.

The chain couples TRBV12-5 to TRBJ1-1; unclear D gene. There are 13 residues in the CDR3. The V end lost 0 bases, the J end lost 11 bases, and 13 bases lay between the germline ends. CDR1 is LGHNT, CDR2 FRNRAP, per germline. The CDR3 nucleotides read TGTGCTAGTGGTTTGGTAGGTGGGGAAAGGGCTTTCTTT. Protein product: CASGLVGGERAFF.

The chain uses TRBV11-3 and TRBJ2-2; D is uncertain. From germline, CDR1 is SGHNT and CDR2 YENEEA. There are 16 residues in the CDR3. Trimming stripped 5 bases from V and 6 bases from J, with 19 bases between. Here the CDR3 DNA reads TGTGCCAGCAGCCCACCTCCAGTGTCGGGCCCCGGGGAGCTGTTTTTT. Translating gives CASSPPPVSGPGELFF.

The V gene is TRBV5-1, the J gene TRBJ1-1; 10 positions match TRBD1. Per the germline V gene, CDR1 is SGHRS and CDR2 is YFSETQ. V shed 2 bases, J shed 0 bases, and the junction held 7 bases outside the gene matches. The CDR3 loop spans 17 amino acids. CDR3 coding DNA: TGCGCCAGCAGCTTATCCGGGACAGGGGTTATGAACACTGAAGCTTTCTTT. It translates to CASSLSGTGVMNTEAFF.

Here the CDR3 reads CASRRSAIGEQFF. The CDR3 region has the DNA TGTGCCAGCCGGCGTTCCGCCATCGGTGAGCAGTTCTTC. This rearrangement joins TRBV6-7 to TRBJ2-1, with D unclear. TRBV6-7 is an open reading frame whose function is uncertain. The CDR3 totals 13 residues. With 8 bases removed from V and 9 bases from J, the gap between germline ends came to 17 bases.

This clone appeared a few times. J is TRBJ2-2 and V is TRBV6-8; TRBD1 aligns across 10 bases. Germline lookup yields CDR1 MNHGY and CDR2 SAAAGT. This CDR3 has 14 residues. Trimming cost V 5 bases and J 5 bases; bases outside gene matches: 2. DNA for the CDR3: TGTGCCAGCAGTAGGACAGGGGGAACCGGGGAGCTGTTTTTT. Translating it yields CASSRTGGTGELFF.